This record covers a single TCR beta chain. Its antigen remains unidentified. Individual cDNA molecules received unique molecular identifiers. Via MiXCR, TCRdb re-called the 5' RACE reads, giving one row per CDR3 protein. The sample includes fewer than 75,000 distinct CDR3 sequences, around 20% of them seen just once. These data originate in a study of early T cells in non-severe SARS-CoV-2 infection. About the study: The chains were unpaired, and the sequenced material was bulk RNA from unsorted whole blood. Study-level findings and limits: Lookups in VDJdb leaned toward anti-spike CD8 responses and missed private and CD4 specificities.

The V gene lost 5 bases and the J gene lost 2 bases, with 6 bases spanning the gap. This CDR3 is 12 amino acids long. The V gene's germline CDR1 is GTSNPN and CDR2 SVGIG (reference sequence). The sequences come from whole blood, collected at baseline. This receptor was identified in an adult who was a healthcare worker with PCR-confirmed SARS-CoV-2 infection or an uninfected control (not recorded which). The gene calls are TRBV30 and TRBJ2-2; D might be TRBD2 (5 bases). CDR3 in DNA: TGTGCCTGGGAGGGAAACACCGGGGAGCTGTTTTTT. This sequence encodes CAWEGNTGELFF.